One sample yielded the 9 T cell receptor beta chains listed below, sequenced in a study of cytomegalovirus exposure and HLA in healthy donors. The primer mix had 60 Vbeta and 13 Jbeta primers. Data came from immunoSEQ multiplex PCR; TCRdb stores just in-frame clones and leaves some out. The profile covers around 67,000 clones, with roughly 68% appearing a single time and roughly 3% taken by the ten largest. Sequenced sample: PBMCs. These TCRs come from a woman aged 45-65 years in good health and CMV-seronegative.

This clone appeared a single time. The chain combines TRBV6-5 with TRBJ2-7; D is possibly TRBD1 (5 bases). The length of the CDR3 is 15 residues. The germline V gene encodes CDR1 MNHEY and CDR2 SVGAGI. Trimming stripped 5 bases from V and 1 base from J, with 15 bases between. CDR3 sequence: CASSRGRGLSYEQYF. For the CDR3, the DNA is TGTGCCAGCAGTAGGGGTAGGGGCCTTTCCTACGAGCAGTACTTC.

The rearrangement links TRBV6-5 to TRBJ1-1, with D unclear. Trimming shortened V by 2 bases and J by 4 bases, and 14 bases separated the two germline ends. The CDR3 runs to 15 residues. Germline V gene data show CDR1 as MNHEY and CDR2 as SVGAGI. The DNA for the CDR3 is TGTGCCAGCAGTTACGCGGCAGCCACTTCCACTGAAGCTTTCTTT. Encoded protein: CASSYAAATSTEAFF.

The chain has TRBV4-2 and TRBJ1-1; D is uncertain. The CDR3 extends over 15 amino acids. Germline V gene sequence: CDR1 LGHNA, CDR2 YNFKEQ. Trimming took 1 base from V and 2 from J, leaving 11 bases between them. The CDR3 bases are TGTGCCAGCAGCCAAGTTTCCGCAGATAACACTGAAGCTTTCTTT. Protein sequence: CASSQVSADNTEAFF.

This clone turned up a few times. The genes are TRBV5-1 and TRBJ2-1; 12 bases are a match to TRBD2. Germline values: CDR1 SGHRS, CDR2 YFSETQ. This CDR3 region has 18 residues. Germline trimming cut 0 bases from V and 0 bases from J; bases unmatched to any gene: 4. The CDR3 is CASSLGTSGIPSYNEQFF. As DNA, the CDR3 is TGCGCCAGCAGCTTGGGGACTAGCGGGATCCCCTCCTACAATGAGCAGTTCTTC.

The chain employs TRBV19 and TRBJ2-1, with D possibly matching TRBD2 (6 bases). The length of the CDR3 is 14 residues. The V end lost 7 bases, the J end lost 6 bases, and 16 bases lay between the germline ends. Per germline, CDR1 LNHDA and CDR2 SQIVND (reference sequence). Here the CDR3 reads CASTLMGGFNEQFF. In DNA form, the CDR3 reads TGTGCCAGTACCCTAATGGGAGGCTTCAATGAGCAGTTCTTC.

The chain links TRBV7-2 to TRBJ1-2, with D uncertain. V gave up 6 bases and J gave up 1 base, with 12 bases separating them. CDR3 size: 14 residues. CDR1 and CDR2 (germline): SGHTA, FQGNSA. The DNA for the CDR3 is TGTGCCAGCAGGATGGTAGGACTTAACTATGGCTACACCTTC. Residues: CASRMVGLNYGYTF. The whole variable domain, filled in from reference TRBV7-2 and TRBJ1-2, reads GAGVSQSPSNKVTEKGKDVELRCDPISGHTALYWYRQSLGQGLEFLIYFQGNSAPDKSGLPSDRFSAERTGGSVSTLTIQRTQQEDSAVYLCASRMVGLNYGYTFGSGTRLTVV.

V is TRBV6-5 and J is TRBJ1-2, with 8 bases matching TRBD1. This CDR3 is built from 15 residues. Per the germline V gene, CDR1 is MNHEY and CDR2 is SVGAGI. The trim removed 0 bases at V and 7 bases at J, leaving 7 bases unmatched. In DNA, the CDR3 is TGTGCCAGCAGTTACTCGTGGCAGGGGGCGAGTGGCTACACCTTC. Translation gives CASSYSWQGASGYTF.

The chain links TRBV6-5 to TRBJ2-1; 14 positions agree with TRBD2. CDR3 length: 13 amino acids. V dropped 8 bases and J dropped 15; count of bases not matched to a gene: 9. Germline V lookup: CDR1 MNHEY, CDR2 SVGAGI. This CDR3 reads CASRGTSGSHRFF. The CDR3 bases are TGTGCCAGCCGGGGGACTAGCGGGAGCCATCGGTTCTTC.

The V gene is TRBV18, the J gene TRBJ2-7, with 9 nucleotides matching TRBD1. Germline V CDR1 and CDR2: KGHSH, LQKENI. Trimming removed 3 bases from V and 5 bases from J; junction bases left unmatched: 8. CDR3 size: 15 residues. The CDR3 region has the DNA TGTGCCAGCTCACCGGGACAGGGATTCTGGAACGAGCAGTACTTC. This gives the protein CASSPGQGFWNEQYF.